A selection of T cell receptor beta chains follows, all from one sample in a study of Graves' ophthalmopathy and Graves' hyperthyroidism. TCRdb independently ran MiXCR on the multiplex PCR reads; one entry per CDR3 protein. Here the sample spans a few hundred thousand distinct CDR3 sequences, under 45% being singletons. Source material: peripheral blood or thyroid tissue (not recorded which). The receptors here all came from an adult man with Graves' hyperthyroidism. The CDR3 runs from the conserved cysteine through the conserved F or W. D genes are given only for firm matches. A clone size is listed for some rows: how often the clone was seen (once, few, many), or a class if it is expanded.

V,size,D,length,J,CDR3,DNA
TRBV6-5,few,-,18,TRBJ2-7,CASSVVWTRETLPYEQYF,TGTGCCAGCAGTGTCGTGTGGACCCGGGAAACCCTTCCCTACGAGCAGTACTTC
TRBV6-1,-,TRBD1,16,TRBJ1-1,CASSLSRQGVGTEAFF,TGTGCCAGCAGTTTATCGCGGCAGGGGGTTGGTACTGAAGCTTTCTTT
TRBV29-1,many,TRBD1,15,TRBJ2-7,CSVEGTQGADYEQYF,TGCAGCGTTGAAGGGACACAGGGGGCCGACTACGAGCAGTACTTC
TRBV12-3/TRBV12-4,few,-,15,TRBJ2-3,CASSFGTTSTDTQYF,TGTGCCAGCAGTTTCGGCACAACTAGCACAGATACGCAGTATTTT
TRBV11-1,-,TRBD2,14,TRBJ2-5,CASSVTSVQETQYF,TGTGCCAGCAGCGTTACTAGCGTCCAAGAGACCCAGTACTTC
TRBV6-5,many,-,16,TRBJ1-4,CASAARIISANEKLFF,TGTGCCAGCGCGGCTCGTATCATCTCAGCTAATGAAAAACTGTTTTTT
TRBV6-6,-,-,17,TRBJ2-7,CASSYLNKILASYEQYF,TGTGCCAGCAGTTACCTGAATAAGATCTTGGCCTCCTACGAGCAGTACTTC
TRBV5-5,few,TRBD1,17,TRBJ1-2,CASSQDPQAAGGIGYTF,TGTGCCAGCAGCCAGGACCCTCAGGCAGCAGGGGGCATTGGCTACACCTTC
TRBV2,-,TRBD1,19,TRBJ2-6,CANSVLRETGGTGANVLTF,TGTGCCAACTCGGTTCTACGTGAGACAGGGGGCACTGGGGCCAACGTCCTGACTTTC
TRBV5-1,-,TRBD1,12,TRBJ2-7,CASNDGTDEQFF,TGCGCCAGCAACGATGGGACAGATGAGCAGTTCTTT
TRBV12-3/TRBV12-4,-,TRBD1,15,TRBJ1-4,CASSLRAGGREKLFF,TGTGCCAGCAGTTTACGGGCAGGGGGCCGTGAAAAACTGTTTTTT
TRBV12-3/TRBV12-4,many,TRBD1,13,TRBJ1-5,CASTGQFNQPQHF,TGTGCCAGCACGGGACAGTTCAATCAGCCCCAGCATTTT
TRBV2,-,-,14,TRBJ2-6,CASSEARRANVLTF,TGTGCCAGCAGTGAAGCACGCAGGGCCAACGTCCTGACTTTC
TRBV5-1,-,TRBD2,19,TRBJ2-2,CASSPGLAGRHLNTGELFF,TGCGCCAGCAGCCCGGGACTAGCGGGGAGGCATTTGAACACCGGGGAGCTGTTTTTT
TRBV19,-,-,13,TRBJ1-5,CASRGPLNQPQHF,TGTGCCAGTCGGGGGCCCCTCAATCAGCCCCAGCATTTT
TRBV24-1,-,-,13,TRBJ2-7,CATSDGPSYEQYF,TGTGCCACCAGTGACGGGCCCTCCTACGAGCAGTACTTC
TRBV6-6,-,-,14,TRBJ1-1,CASSYSAGRGEAFF,TGTGCCAGCAGTTACTCTGCAGGGCGGGGTGAAGCTTTCTTT
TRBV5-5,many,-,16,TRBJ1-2,CASSSPDVHSSLGYTF,TGTGCCAGCAGCTCGCCGGACGTCCACTCTTCGCTTGGCTACACCTTC
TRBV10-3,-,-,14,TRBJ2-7,CAISESGGRYEQYF,TGTGCCATCAGTGAGTCAGGGGGTAGGTACGAGCAGTACTTC
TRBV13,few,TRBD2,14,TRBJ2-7,CASSSSGRGFEQYF,TGTGCCAGCAGCTCCTCCGGGCGGGGGTTCGAGCAGTACTTC
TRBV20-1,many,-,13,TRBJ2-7,CSARRQDLNEQYF,TGCAGTGCGAGGAGACAGGATTTAAACGAGCAGTACTTC
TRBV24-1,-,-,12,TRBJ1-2,CASSYLGRGYAF,TGTGCCAGCAGTTACCTCGGGCGGGGCTACGCCTTC
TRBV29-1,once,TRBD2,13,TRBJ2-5,CSFGTSGRETQYF,TGCAGCTTCGGGACTAGCGGGAGAGAGACCCAGTACTTC
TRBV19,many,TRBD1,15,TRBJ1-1,CASSIGGTGGSEAFF,TGTGCCAGTAGTATAGGAGGGACAGGGGGATCTGAAGCTTTCTTT
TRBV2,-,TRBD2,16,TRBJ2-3,CASIEGLAGSTDTQYF,TGTGCCAGCATCGAGGGACTAGCGGGAAGCACAGATACGCAGTATTTT
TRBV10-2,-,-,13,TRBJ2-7,CASRTGKFYEQYF,TGCGCCAGCAGAACAGGGAAATTCTACGAGCAGTACTTC
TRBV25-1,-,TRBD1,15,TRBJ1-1,CASSETGGTNTEAFF,TGTGCCAGCAGTGAGACAGGGGGCACGAACACTGAAGCTTTCTTT
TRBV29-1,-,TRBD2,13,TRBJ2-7,CSVEGRGSGEQYF,TGCAGCGTTGAGGGGAGGGGATCGGGGGAGCAGTACTTC
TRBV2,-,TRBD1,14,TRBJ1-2,CASSADRGHDGYTF,TGTGCCAGCAGCGCGGACAGGGGGCACGATGGCTACACCTTC
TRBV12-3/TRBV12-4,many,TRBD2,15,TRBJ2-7,CASSFASGGGYEQYF,TGTGCCAGCAGTTTTGCTAGCGGGGGTGGGTACGAGCAGTACTTC
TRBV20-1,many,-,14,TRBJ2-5,CSAPPGLSQETQYF,TGCAGTGCTCCCCCCGGACTTTCCCAAGAGACCCAGTACTTC
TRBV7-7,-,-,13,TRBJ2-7,CASSAGQNNEQYF,TGTGCTAGCAGTGCCGGACAGAACAATGAGCAGTACTTC
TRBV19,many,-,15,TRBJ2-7,CASSIDPRQDYEQYF,TGTGCCAGTAGTATAGACCCCAGACAGGACTACGAGCAGTACTTC
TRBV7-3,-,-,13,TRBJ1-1,CASSLNLGEKAFF,TGTGCCAGCAGCTTAAACTTAGGGGAGAAAGCTTTCTTT
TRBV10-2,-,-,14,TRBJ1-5,CASSDLGSSQPQHF,TGCGCCAGCAGTGATTTGGGGTCGAGTCAGCCCCAGCATTTT
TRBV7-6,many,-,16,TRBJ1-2,CASSLAPLGGRSGYTF,TGTGCCAGCAGCTTAGCGCCACTGGGAGGGCGGAGTGGCTACACCTTC
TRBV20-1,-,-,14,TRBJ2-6,CSAFRGAGANVLTF,TGCAGTGCTTTTCGGGGGGCGGGGGCCAACGTCCTGACTTTC